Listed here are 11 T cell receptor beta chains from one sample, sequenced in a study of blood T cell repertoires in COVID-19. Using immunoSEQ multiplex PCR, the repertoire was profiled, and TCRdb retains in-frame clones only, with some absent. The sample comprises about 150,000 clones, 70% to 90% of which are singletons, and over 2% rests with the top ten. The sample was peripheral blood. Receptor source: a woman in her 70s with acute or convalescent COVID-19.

CDR3 sequence (DNA): TGTGCCAGCAGCTCTCGGACAGGGTTGAGTTCACCCCTCCACTTT. Translating it yields CASSSRTGLSSPLHF. The V gene is TRBV9, the J gene TRBJ1-6; TRBD1 matches at 8 bases. V shed 4 bases and J 9 bases; nucleotides not matched to a gene: 9. The CDR3 sequence is 15 residues long. Per the germline V gene, CDR1 is SGDLS and CDR2 is YYNGEE.

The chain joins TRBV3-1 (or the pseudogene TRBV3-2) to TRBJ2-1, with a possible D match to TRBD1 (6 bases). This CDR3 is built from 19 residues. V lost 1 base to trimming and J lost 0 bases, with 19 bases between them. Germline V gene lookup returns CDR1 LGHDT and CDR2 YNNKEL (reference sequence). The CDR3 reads CASSQVFRTVARSYNEQFF. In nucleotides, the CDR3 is TGTGCCAGCAGCCAAGTATTTCGGACAGTTGCACGCTCCTACAATGAGCAGTTCTTC.

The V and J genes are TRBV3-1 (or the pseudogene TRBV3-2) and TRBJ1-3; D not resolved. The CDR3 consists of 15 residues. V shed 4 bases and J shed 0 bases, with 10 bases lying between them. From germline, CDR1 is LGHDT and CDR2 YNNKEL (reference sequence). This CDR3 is CASSPSLLSGNTIYF. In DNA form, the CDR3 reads TGTGCCAGCAGCCCGAGCCTCCTCTCTGGAAACACCATATATTTT.

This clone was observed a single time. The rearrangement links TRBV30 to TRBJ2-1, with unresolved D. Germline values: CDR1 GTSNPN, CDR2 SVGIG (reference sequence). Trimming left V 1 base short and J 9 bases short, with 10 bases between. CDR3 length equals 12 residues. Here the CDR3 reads CAWSGPRGEQFF. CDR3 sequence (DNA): TGTGCCTGGAGTGGCCCCCGCGGTGAGCAGTTCTTC.

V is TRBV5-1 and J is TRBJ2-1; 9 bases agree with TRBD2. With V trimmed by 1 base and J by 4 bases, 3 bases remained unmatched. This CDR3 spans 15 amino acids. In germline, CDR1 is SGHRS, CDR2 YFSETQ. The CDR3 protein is CASSLRLADYNEQFF. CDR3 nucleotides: TGCGCCAGCAGCTTGCGACTAGCGGATTACAATGAGCAGTTCTTC.

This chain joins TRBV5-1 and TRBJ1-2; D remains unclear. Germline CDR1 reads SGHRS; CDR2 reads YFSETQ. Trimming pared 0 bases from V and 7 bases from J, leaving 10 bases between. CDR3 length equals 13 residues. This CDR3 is CASSLAGIGGYTF. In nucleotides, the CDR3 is TGCGCCAGCAGCTTGGCCGGGATAGGTGGCTACACCTTC.

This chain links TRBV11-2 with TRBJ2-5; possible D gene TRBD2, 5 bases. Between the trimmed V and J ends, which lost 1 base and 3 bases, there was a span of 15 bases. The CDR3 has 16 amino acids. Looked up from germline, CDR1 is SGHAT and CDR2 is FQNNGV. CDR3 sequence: CASSLGPGLGEETQYF. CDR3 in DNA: TGTGCCAGCAGCTTAGGGCCCGGACTGGGAGAAGAGACCCAGTACTTC.

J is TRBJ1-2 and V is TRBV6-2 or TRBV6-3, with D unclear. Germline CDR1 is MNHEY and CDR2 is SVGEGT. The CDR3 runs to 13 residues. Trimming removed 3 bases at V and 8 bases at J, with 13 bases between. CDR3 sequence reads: CASSYGEMEGYTF. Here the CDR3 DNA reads TGTGCCAGCAGTTATGGGGAGATGGAAGGCTACACCTTC.

CDR3 sequence (DNA): TGTGCCAGCAGTCCAGGGACAGGGGCCCCCAATGAGCAGTTCTTC. The encoded protein is CASSPGTGAPNEQFF. The J gene is TRBJ2-1, the V gene TRBV27, with TRBD1 matching 10 bases. Per the germline V gene, CDR1 is MNHEY and CDR2 is SMNVEV (reference sequence). Unmatched junction bases numbered 7, after V lost 5 bases and J lost 6 bases. The CDR3 loop spans 15 amino acids.

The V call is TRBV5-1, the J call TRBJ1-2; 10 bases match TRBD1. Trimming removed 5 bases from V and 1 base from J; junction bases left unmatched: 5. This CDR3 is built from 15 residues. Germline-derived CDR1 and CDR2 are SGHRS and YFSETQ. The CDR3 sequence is CASRRQGALNYGYTF. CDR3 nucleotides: TGCGCCAGCAGACGACAGGGGGCGCTTAACTATGGCTACACCTTC.

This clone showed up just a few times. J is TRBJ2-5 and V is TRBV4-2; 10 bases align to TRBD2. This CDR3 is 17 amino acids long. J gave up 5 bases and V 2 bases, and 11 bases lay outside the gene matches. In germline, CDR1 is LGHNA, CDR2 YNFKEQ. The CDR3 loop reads CASSQLAGAPWVETQYF. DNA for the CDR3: TGTGCCAGCAGCCAACTAGCGGGGGCCCCCTGGGTTGAGACCCAGTACTTC.